The next 10 T cell receptor beta chains were all read from a single sample in a study of brain T cells in children with intractable seizures. Time point denoted: blood from clinic visit 5 months post-surgery; TSC patient then seizure free. Here immunoSEQ multiplex PCR was the method, and the copy in TCRdb shows in-frame clones only, minus some. The sample consists of about 340,000 clones, about 93% of them appearing once. The sequencing used peripheral blood, collected more than 4 months after surgery. These receptors were collected from a boy younger than two with tuberous sclerosis and intractable seizures.

The chain carries TRBV27 and TRBJ2-1; 10 bases map to TRBD2. Per germline, CDR1 MNHEY and CDR2 SMNVEV (reference sequence). Trimming took 3 bases from V and 6 from J; bases not matched to a gene: 5. The CDR3 is 15 amino acids. CDR3 bases: TGTGCCAGCAGTTTTACCGGGACTAGCGCCAATGAGCAGTTCTTC. It yields the protein CASSFTGTSANEQFF.

This clone was counted only a few times. The chain couples TRBV4-2 to TRBJ2-7; unclear D gene. The germline gives CDR1 LGHNA, CDR2 YNFKEQ. The CDR3 is 15 amino acids. V was trimmed by 2 bases and J by 3 bases, leaving 14 bases between them. In nucleotides, the CDR3 is TGTGCCAGCAGCCAACACCCCACCGGAAGCTACGAGCAGTACTTC. Its translation: CASSQHPTGSYEQYF.

The gene calls are TRBV6-5 and TRBJ2-1; no definite D call. There are 14 residues in the CDR3. Deletions cut 0 bases from V and 9 bases from J, with 12 bases between. Germline CDR1 and CDR2: MNHEY and SVGAGI. DNA of the CDR3: TGTGCCAGCAGTTACTCGATTGTCATGGCTGAGCAGTTCTTC. It codes for CASSYSIVMAEQFF.

V gene TRBV5-6 combines with J gene TRBJ1-5; 9 bases are shared with TRBD1. Germline V lookup: CDR1 SGHDT, CDR2 YYEEEE. CDR3 size: 16 residues. Unmatched junction bases numbered 11, after V lost 3 bases and J lost 7 bases. DNA of the CDR3: TGTGCCAGCAGCTCGGCGAGGGGACAGGGTGGCCAGCCCCAGCATTTT. This gives the protein CASSSARGQGGQPQHF.

The J gene is TRBJ2-7, the V gene TRBV2; perhaps TRBD2 as D (6 bases). This CDR3 is built from 13 residues. Per germline, CDR1 SNHLY and CDR2 FYNNEI. V lost 7 bases and J lost 2, with 12 bases in between. This CDR3 reads CASTRDFAYEQYF. CDR3 DNA: TGTGCCAGCACCCGGGACTTTGCCTACGAGCAGTACTTC.

The CDR3 DNA follows: TGTGCCAGCAGGTCCGGCGGAGAGTACAATGAGCAGTTCTTC. Protein product: CASRSGGEYNEQFF. The V gene is TRBV5-6, the J gene TRBJ2-1; no clear D gene. The length of the CDR3 is 14 residues. The V end lost 5 bases, the J end lost 4 bases, and 13 bases lay between the germline ends. The V gene's germline CDR1 is SGHDT and CDR2 YYEEEE.

The CDR3: CASSPGPSTQWAEQFF. The CDR3, as DNA: TGTGCCAGCAGCCCGGGACCTAGCACGCAATGGGCTGAGCAGTTCTTC. This chain links TRBV3-1 (or the pseudogene TRBV3-2) with TRBJ2-1; the D gene could be TRBD1 or TRBD2 (5 bases each). Germline CDR1 is LGHDT and CDR2 is YNNKEL (reference sequence). Deletions cut 4 bases from V and 9 bases from J, with 22 bases between. The CDR3 length is 16 residues.

This chain uses TRBV9 with TRBJ2-7, with no clear D. V was clipped by 0 bases and J by 3 bases, with 13 bases between them. Germline V gene lookup returns CDR1 SGDLS and CDR2 YYNGEE. The CDR3 runs 15 residues. The CDR3 protein is CASSVEYGRSYEQYF. CDR3 DNA: TGTGCCAGCAGCGTAGAATACGGCCGAAGCTACGAGCAGTACTTC.

The V gene is TRBV6-5, the J gene TRBJ2-7; TRBD1 or TRBD2 may be the D gene (5 bases each). This CDR3 is 14 amino acids long. The germline V gene has CDR1 MNHEY and CDR2 SVGAGI. Trimming removed 5 bases at V and 4 bases at J, with 15 bases between. The CDR3 nucleotides read TGTGCCAGCAGTACGATGGGGGACGGATACGAGCAGTACTTC. Amino acids: CASSTMGDGYEQYF.

The chain uses TRBV7-9 and TRBJ2-7, with 11 bases that match TRBD2. This CDR3 contains 19 residues. The ends lost 5 bases at V and 2 bases at J; junction bases unmatched: 17. CDR1 is SEHNR and CDR2 is FQNEAQ in the germline V gene (reference sequence). Here the CDR3 reads CASSGRLAGRRVKPYEQYF. For the CDR3, the DNA is TGTGCCAGCAGCGGAAGACTAGCGGGAAGGAGAGTAAAACCCTACGAGCAGTACTTC.